This T cell receptor beta chain was identified during a study of T cell repertoires in cytomegalovirus infection. Study information: It can be stated that public TCR beta signatures indicated CMV infection as well as a matching HLA type.

Using its own MiXCR run on the reads, TCRdb lists one record per CDR3 protein. This sample carries 200,000 or so distinct CDR3 sequences, 35% to 40% of them seen once, and the ten largest clones take 59%. This clonotype appeared a few times. Its antigen is undetermined. Study-level results: Individuals carrying CMV plus the relevant HLA were identified by cumulative frequency of public TCR beta families. There were HLA-C-restricted CMV-specific TCR beta clonotypes dominating the ex vivo response.

Trimming shortened V by 0 bases and J by 4 bases, and 12 bases separated the two germline ends. Per germline, CDR1 SGHTA and CDR2 FQGNSA. The CDR3 length is 15 residues. The receptor comes from a human donor in good health (CMV status not recorded). Some clones in this sample may be carry-over from other donors' samples. The chain combines TRBV7-2 with TRBJ2-5; weak D call: TRBD1 (5 bases). The sample was CD8+ T cells from cultured PBMCs, taken from culture after CMV antigen stimulation. For the CDR3, the DNA is TGTGCCAGCAGCTTAGCGCAGTATCAGGGAGAGACCCAGTACTTC. Translated: CASSLAQYQGETQYF.